The 20 T cell receptor beta chains presented below share a single source sample, sequenced in a study of cytomegalovirus exposure and HLA in healthy donors. PCR amplification relied on 60 Vbeta primers (plus 13 Jbeta primers). The repertoire was sequenced with immunoSEQ multiplex PCR; TCRdb's copy has only in-frame clones and lacks some. The sample has roughly 110,000 clones; approximately 67% are singletons. Sequenced material: PBMCs. Receptors originate from a man aged 18 to 29 in good health and CMV-seropositive.

This clone was picked up a small number of times. This chain connects TRBV6-5 to TRBJ1-4, with TRBD1 matching 7 bases. V lost 0 bases, J lost 8 bases, and 6 bases stayed unmatched. Germline values: CDR1 MNHEY, CDR2 SVGAGI. This CDR3 contains 15 residues. The CDR3 sequence: CASSYSQGVEEKLFF. CDR3 bases: TGTGCCAGCAGTTACTCTCAGGGGGTCGAGGAAAAACTGTTTTTT.

The chain is built from TRBV9 and TRBJ2-2, with TRBD1 matching 11 bases. Germline V gives CDR1 SGDLS, CDR2 YYNGEE. This CDR3 comprises 16 residues. The junction had 4 bases not matched to a gene; V was cut back by 0 bases and J by 6 bases. CDR3 bases: TGTGCCAGCAGCGTAGTGCCGGGACAGGGGGCCGGGGAGCTGTTTTTT. Encoded protein: CASSVVPGQGAGELFF.

The rearrangement uses TRBV30 and TRBJ2-3, with a possible D match to TRBD1 (5 bases). The germline gives CDR1 GTSNPN, CDR2 SVGIG (reference sequence). The CDR3 has 13 residues. V lost 5 bases, J lost 3 bases, and 12 bases lay in between. CDR3 sequence (DNA): TGTGCCTGGGGGGCGCGATTTACAGATACGCAGTATTTT. This encodes CAWGARFTDTQYF.

The V gene is TRBV6-1, the J gene TRBJ2-7, with 7 bases aligning to TRBD1. V lost 6 bases to trimming and J lost 12 bases; unmatched junction nucleotides: 14. The germline CDR1 and CDR2 sequences are MNHNS and SASEGT. The CDR3 extends over 13 amino acids. CDR3 loop: CASSLEQGRRMYF. The DNA for the CDR3 is TGTGCCAGCAGCCTAGAACAGGGGCGCCGAATGTACTTC.

The genes are TRBV5-1 and TRBJ1-1; 7 bases match TRBD1. Germline V gene sequence: CDR1 SGHRS, CDR2 YFSETQ. After removal of 2 bases from V and 8 bases from J, the junction contained 9 bases not matched to a gene. The CDR3 contains 14 residues. CDR3 region: CASSLSTGPREAFF. As DNA, the CDR3 is TGCGCCAGCAGCTTATCGACAGGGCCCAGAGAAGCTTTCTTT.

This rearrangement joins TRBV27 to TRBJ2-1; 9 positions agree with TRBD2. This CDR3 region has 14 residues. V dropped 7 bases and J dropped 3; count of bases not matched to a gene: 4. Germline lookup yields CDR1 MNHEY and CDR2 SMNVEV (reference sequence). For the CDR3, the DNA is TGTGCCAGCACGCGGGGGGGCCACTACAATGAGCAGTTCTTC. Amino acids: CASTRGGHYNEQFF.

The gene calls are TRBV6-5 and TRBJ1-5; 7 positions agree with TRBD1. Germline V gene lookup returns CDR1 MNHEY and CDR2 SVGAGI. This CDR3 contains 14 residues. V gave up 4 bases and J gave up 3 bases; unmatched junction bases: 3. The CDR3 loop is CASSSQGVNQPQHF. DNA for the CDR3: TGTGCCAGCAGTTCCCAGGGGGTCAATCAGCCCCAGCATTTT.

This clone was detected once. The V call is TRBV6-5, the J call TRBJ1-5; possible D gene TRBD1, 5 bases. Germline V gene data show CDR1 as MNHEY and CDR2 as SVGAGI. The CDR3 consists of 14 residues. V shed 6 bases and J shed 0 bases, with 9 bases lying between them. The chain's CDR3 is CASRMTVSNQPQHF. Written as DNA, the CDR3 is TGTGCCAGCAGGATGACAGTTAGCAATCAGCCCCAGCATTTT.

The rearrangement uses TRBV13 and TRBJ2-5; 9 bases line up with TRBD2. The germline V gene has CDR1 PRHDT and CDR2 FYEKMQ (reference sequence). Unmatched junction bases numbered 9, after V lost 6 bases and J lost 4 bases. The CDR3 spans 15 residues. CDR3 coding DNA: TGTGCCAGCAGGTTTAGGCTAGCGGGGTTAGAGACCCAGTACTTC. Translating gives CASRFRLAGLETQYF.

This clone was seen only a few times. The chain combines TRBV6-1 with TRBJ2-1, with 7 bases fitting TRBD1. The trim removed 3 bases at V and 2 bases at J, leaving 4 bases unmatched. The length of the CDR3 is 15 residues. CDR1 and CDR2 from the germline V gene are MNHNS and SASEGT. The CDR3 DNA sequence: TGTGCCAGCAGTGACGGCCAGGGGGCCTACAATGAGCAGTTCTTC. This translates into CASSDGQGAYNEQFF.

V usage is TRBV7-9 and J usage is TRBJ1-4; perhaps TRBD1 as D (6 bases). The CDR3 covers 14 residues. The germline V gene has CDR1 SEHNR and CDR2 FQNEAQ (reference sequence). Trimming removed 2 bases from V and 8 bases from J, with 12 bases in between. As DNA, the CDR3 is TGTGCCAGCAGCTTACTGGACAGTCAGGAAAAACTGTTTTTT. Translating gives CASSLLDSQEKLFF.

The chain is built from TRBV6-5 and TRBJ2-7, with a weak D call TRBD2 (5 bases). The CDR3 loop spans 13 amino acids. Germline V gene sequence: CDR1 MNHEY, CDR2 SVGAGI. V lost 2 bases and J 9 bases, leaving 14 bases between the germline ends. The CDR3 sequence: CASSYEGFTGQYF. The CDR3 nucleotides read TGTGCCAGCAGTTACGAGGGCTTCACGGGGCAGTACTTC.

This rearrangement joins TRBV7-2 to TRBJ1-1; D is possibly TRBD1 (6 bases). The CDR3 runs 13 residues. V lost 5 bases, J lost 6 bases, and 13 bases lay in between. Germline V gene data show CDR1 as SGHTA and CDR2 as FQGNSA. The CDR3 nucleotides are TGTGCCAGCAGCGCTAGGGGGTCGGCTGAAGCTTTCTTT. Protein: CASSARGSAEAFF.

In the case of this clone: This sample includes further DNA sequences coding for the same CDR3. The chain is built from TRBV20-1 and TRBJ2-5, with no clear D. V lost 6 bases and J lost 1, with 3 bases in between. The CDR3 has 10 residues. Germline V CDR1 and CDR2: DFQATT, SNEGSKA (reference sequence). Here the CDR3 reads CSASQETQYF. The CDR3 nucleotides read TGCAGTGCCTCCCAAGAGACCCAGTACTTC.

This clone was counted only a few times. This rearrangement joins TRBV4-1 to TRBJ1-2, with 8 bases fitting TRBD1. The CDR3 length is 14 residues. V lost 1 base and J lost 7; bases outside the gene matches: 5. Germline V gene lookup returns CDR1 MGHRA and CDR2 YSYEKL. The CDR3 loop is CASSQADRDVGYTF. CDR3 nucleotide sequence: TGCGCCAGCAGCCAAGCGGACAGGGACGTTGGCTACACCTTC.

The chain links TRBV28 to TRBJ1-2; D gene unclear. This CDR3 region has 13 residues. The germline V gene has CDR1 MDHEN and CDR2 SYDVKM. V lost 6 bases to trimming and J lost 2 bases, with 10 bases between them. CDR3: CASRWGGNYGYTF. CDR3 DNA sequence: TGTGCCAGCAGGTGGGGAGGGAACTATGGCTACACCTTC.

This rearrangement joins TRBV27 to TRBJ2-5, with 9 bases that match TRBD2. The CDR3 is 20 amino acids. CDR1 and CDR2 (germline): MNHEY, SMNVEV (reference sequence). The V segment lost 3 bases and the J segment 3 bases; nucleotides outside the gene matches: 20. CDR3: CASSFSVRRGGILLKETQYF. The DNA of the CDR3 is TGTGCCAGCAGTTTTTCGGTCCGGCGGGGGGGAATTTTGTTAAAAGAGACCCAGTACTTC.

This sequence joins TRBV5-1 and TRBJ2-5, with TRBD2 matching 8 bases. Germline loops: CDR1 SGHRS, CDR2 YFSETQ. V gave up 1 base and J gave up 1 base; unmatched junction bases: 3. The CDR3 totals 15 residues. In DNA form, the CDR3 reads TGCGCCAGCAGCTTGAGAGCGGGGGCCCAAGAGACCCAGTACTTC. As protein: CASSLRAGAQETQYF.

The chain has TRBV7-2 and TRBJ1-2; D might be TRBD1 (6 bases). Trimming shortened V by 5 bases and J by 3 bases, and 16 bases separated the two germline ends. The CDR3 is 15 residues long. Germline V gene data show CDR1 as SGHTA and CDR2 as FQGNSA. The CDR3 region is CASSEITGLDYGYTF. The CDR3 DNA sequence: TGTGCCAGCAGCGAGATAACAGGGTTGGACTATGGCTACACCTTC.

DNA of the CDR3: TGTGCCAGTAGTGGGGGGGCCGGCCAAGAGACCCAGTACTTC. Amino acids: CASSGGAGQETQYF. The chain links TRBV19 to TRBJ2-5; D possibly corresponds to TRBD2 (7 bases). The V end lost 5 bases, the J end lost 1 base, and 11 bases lay between the germline ends. The CDR3 covers 14 residues. Germline-derived CDR1 and CDR2 are LNHDA and SQIVND (reference sequence).